The clone carrying this T cell receptor beta chain came up a few times. Its antigen is currently unknown. Unique molecular identifiers were incorporated during preparation of the TCRbeta library. TCRdb processed the PCR reads anew with MiXCR; each CDR3 protein has one entry. The sample holds about 4,900 distinct CDR3 sequences, 20% to 30% seen once. Trimming stripped 8 bases from V and 4 bases from J, with 18 bases between. CDR3 length: 14 residues. Looked up from germline, CDR1 is PRHDT and CDR2 is FYEKMQ (reference sequence). The data derive from a study of T-cell reconstitution after alpha-beta-depleted transplantation in children. General study points: Newly made T cells mostly supplied T-cell counts and diversity one year after transplant. Several hundred rapidly expanded clones from non-depleted graft cells reportedly supplied alpha-beta T cells about two months post-transplant. In some patients, recipient T cells and intrathymic progenitors surviving conditioning explained high day-60 diversity.

The sequence derives from a male patient between 2 and 15 years old who had a stem cell transplant for acute lymphoblastic leukemia, so the T cells may come from the graft donor. Material: PBMCs, mostly from graft donor cells, obtained 60 days after TCRalphabeta/CD19-depleted stem cell transplant. The chain joins TRBV13 to TRBJ2-7; tentatively, D is TRBD1 (5 bases). CDR3 bases: TGTGCCAGCGGTACAGGCGCAGGTGTGTACGAGCAGTACTTC. It encodes CASGTGAGVYEQYF.